The 28 T cell receptor beta chains below were found in one sample sequenced in a study of cytomegalovirus exposure and HLA in healthy donors. Primers included in the PCR were 60 Vbeta and 13 Jbeta primers. Assay: immunoSEQ multiplex PCR; the TCRdb copy retains only in-frame clones and omits some. This sample carries tens of thousands of clones, with 3.8% going to the ten biggest clones. Sequencing was carried out using PBMCs. The receptors originated from a young man in good health and CMV-seropositive.

The chain couples TRBV6-5 to TRBJ2-1, with 7 nucleotides matching TRBD2. The CDR3 runs to 15 residues. V was pared by 5 bases and J by 7 bases, with 11 bases of the junction left unmatched. Per germline, CDR1 MNHEY and CDR2 SVGAGI. This CDR3 reads CASSKTGGSRNEQFF. CDR3 in DNA: TGTGCCAGCAGTAAGACTGGCGGGAGCAGAAATGAGCAGTTCTTC.

The chain carries TRBV7-9 and TRBJ2-1, with 13 bases identical to TRBD2. Unmatched junction bases numbered 9, after V lost 5 bases and J lost 8 bases. CDR3 size: 16 residues. The germline V gene encodes CDR1 SEHNR and CDR2 FQNEAQ (reference sequence). The CDR3 is CASSQTSGGSYDEQFF. CDR3 DNA sequence: TGTGCCAGCAGCCAGACTAGCGGGGGGTCGTACGATGAGCAGTTCTTC.

The V and J genes are TRBV27 and TRBJ2-6; D may be TRBD2 (6 bases). V was shortened by 6 bases and J by 0 bases, with 6 bases between the two germline ends. The germline V gene has CDR1 MNHEY and CDR2 SMNVEV (reference sequence). The CDR3 runs to 14 residues. This CDR3 reads CASRRDSGANVLTF. In nucleotides, the CDR3 is TGTGCCAGCAGGCGGGACTCTGGGGCCAACGTCCTGACTTTC.

The rearrangement uses TRBV28 and TRBJ1-1, with 8 nucleotides matching TRBD1. The CDR3 totals 14 residues. Per the germline V gene, CDR1 is MDHEN and CDR2 is SYDVKM. Trimming cost V 6 bases and J 1 base; bases outside gene matches: 4. Here the CDR3 reads CASRRTGRNTEAFF. The CDR3 DNA reads as TGTGCCAGCAGGCGGACAGGGCGGAACACTGAAGCTTTCTTT.

The gene calls are TRBV9 and TRBJ2-5, with 9 bases fitting TRBD2. The CDR3 spans 17 residues. V shed 0 bases and J 5 bases; nucleotides not matched to a gene: 11. The germline gives CDR1 SGDLS, CDR2 YYNGEE. CDR3 residues: CASSVGGLAGVGETQYF. The CDR3 nucleotides read TGTGCCAGCAGCGTAGGAGGTTTAGCGGGGGTTGGGGAGACCCAGTACTTC.

Written as DNA, the CDR3 is TGTGCCAGCAGCTTCGTTCGGGACAATGAGCAGTTCTTC. It translates to CASSFVRDNEQFF. The chain combines TRBV7-2 with TRBJ2-1; D gene unclear. Germline V lookup: CDR1 SGHTA, CDR2 FQGNSA. This CDR3 region has 13 residues. V lost 3 bases and J lost 5, with 8 bases in between. Full variable domain (rest looked up from reference TRBV7-2 and TRBJ2-1): GAGVSQSPSNKVTEKGKDVELRCDPISGHTALYWYRQSLGQGLEFLIYFQGNSAPDKSGLPSDRFSAERTGGSVSTLTIQRTQQEDSAVYLCASSFVRDNEQFFGPGTRLTVL.

V gene TRBV5-4 combines with J gene TRBJ2-3; D might be TRBD2 (6 bases). The germline gives CDR1 SGHNT, CDR2 YYREEE (reference sequence). V was trimmed by 4 bases and J by 0 bases, leaving 12 bases between them. CDR3 length equals 15 residues. The CDR3 DNA reads as TGTGCCAGCAGCCCTAGCGTCTCTAGCACAGATACGCAGTATTTT. This codes for CASSPSVSSTDTQYF.

The rearrangement joins TRBV11-2 to TRBJ2-5, with 11 bases that match TRBD2. Germline-derived CDR1 and CDR2 are SGHAT and FQNNGV. V lost 3 bases to trimming and J lost 5 bases; unmatched junction nucleotides: 5. The CDR3 contains 15 residues. CDR3 loop: CASSLGTSGWETQYF. Written as DNA, the CDR3 is TGTGCCAGCAGCTTGGGGACTAGCGGCTGGGAGACCCAGTACTTC.

This chain links TRBV5-1 with TRBJ1-1, with 9 bases that match TRBD1. From germline, CDR1 is SGHRS and CDR2 YFSETQ. There are 15 residues in the CDR3. The V and J ends lost 3 bases and 6 bases, in that order; junction bases with no gene match: 9. The CDR3 DNA is TGCGCCAGCAGCTGGCGACAGGGACAGGGCTCTGAAGCTTTCTTT. As protein: CASSWRQGQGSEAFF.

DNA of the CDR3: TGTGCCAGCAGCTTGTACGGTGACACTGAAGCTTTCTTT. Protein sequence: CASSLYGDTEAFF. The chain is built from TRBV11-3 and TRBJ1-1, with D unclear. The germline V gene encodes CDR1 SGHNT and CDR2 YENEEA. V was clipped by 3 bases and J by 3 bases, with 8 bases between them. This CDR3 is built from 13 residues.

About this clone: The junction does not match germline at one end; this may be a read error. The chain couples TRBV14 to TRBJ1-5, with TRBD1 matching over 7 bases. CDR3 length: 18 residues. Germline values: CDR1 SGHDN, CDR2 FVKESK. The CDR3 DNA sequence: TGTGCCAGCAGCCAAGATAAGGACAGGCGGTATAGCAATCAGTCCCAGCATTTT. It codes for CASSQDKDRRYSNQSQHF. The full variable domain, its missing parts supplied by reference TRBV14 and TRBJ1-5, is EAGVTQFPSHSVIEKGQTVTLRCDPISGHDNLYWYRRVMGKEIKFLLHFVKESKQDESGMPNNRFLAERTGGTYSTLKVQPAELEDSGVYFCASSQDKDRRYSNQSQHFGDGTRLSIL.

This chain joins TRBV13 and TRBJ2-7; 10 bases agree with TRBD2. The germline CDR1 and CDR2 sequences are PRHDT and FYEKMQ (reference sequence). V was clipped by 1 base and J by 6 bases; unmatched bases: 9. The length of the CDR3 is 16 residues. CDR3 protein: CASSLESGRARGEQYF. The CDR3 DNA sequence: TGTGCCAGCAGCTTAGAGAGCGGGAGGGCAAGGGGCGAGCAGTACTTC.

The J gene is TRBJ1-1, the V gene TRBV11-2; 7 positions agree with TRBD1. The ends lost 4 bases at V and 0 bases at J; junction bases unmatched: 5. Germline V gene data show CDR1 as SGHAT and CDR2 as FQNNGV. CDR3 length equals 15 residues. Here the CDR3 reads CASSSDRVLNTEAFF. CDR3 nucleotides: TGTGCCAGCAGCTCCGACAGGGTTTTGAACACTGAAGCTTTCTTT.

The chain recombines TRBV19 with TRBJ1-2; no definite D call. V was clipped by 6 bases and J by 7 bases, with 21 bases between them. The germline CDR1 and CDR2 sequences are LNHDA and SQIVND (reference sequence). This CDR3 is built from 15 residues. The CDR3, as DNA: TGTGCCAGTAGCCCATCCCCCGGGGTCGGGCCTGGCTACACCTTC. Translated: CASSPSPGVGPGYTF.

The chain combines TRBV19 with TRBJ1-1; perhaps TRBD1 as D (5 bases). The CDR3 loop spans 15 amino acids. Germline V lookup: CDR1 LNHDA, CDR2 SQIVND (reference sequence). The ends were cut back, 2 bases at V and 0 bases at J, with 10 bases in the middle. CDR3 sequence (DNA): TGTGCCAGTAGTATAATGGGGCAAATGAACACTGAAGCTTTCTTT. It translates to CASSIMGQMNTEAFF.

The rearrangement links TRBV7-6 to TRBJ2-2; D is possibly TRBD1 (6 bases). In germline, CDR1 is SGHVS, CDR2 FNYEAQ. CDR3 size: 15 residues. V shed 6 bases and J shed 6 bases, with 17 bases lying between them. Here the CDR3 reads CASRLVDRSSGELFF. The CDR3 DNA follows: TGTGCCAGCAGACTCGTTGACAGGTCATCCGGGGAGCTGTTTTTT.

V is TRBV13 and J is TRBJ2-1; TRBD2 matches at 9 bases. Germline CDR1 PRHDT, CDR2 FYEKMQ (reference sequence). The V and J ends lost 5 bases and 5 bases, in that order; junction bases with no gene match: 10. CDR3 length: 16 residues. The CDR3 is CASSQGAGGYDNEQFF. As DNA, the CDR3 is TGTGCCAGCAGCCAAGGGGCGGGAGGGTACGACAATGAGCAGTTCTTC.

The chain joins TRBV13 to TRBJ2-1; 11 nucleotides match TRBD2. This CDR3 has 15 amino acids. The germline V gene has CDR1 PRHDT and CDR2 FYEKMQ (reference sequence). The V gene end was trimmed by 4 bases and the J gene end by 3 bases; junction bases not matched to a gene: 2. The CDR3 coding sequence is TGTGCCAGCAGCTCCACTAGCGGGGGCTACAATGAGCAGTTCTTC. Protein: CASSSTSGGYNEQFF.

The rearrangement joins TRBV15 to TRBJ2-3; weak D call: TRBD2 (6 bases). Germline-derived CDR1 and CDR2 are LNHNV and YYDKDF (reference sequence). This CDR3 is built from 16 residues. The V and J ends lost 3 bases and 7 bases respectively, with 20 bases between them. The CDR3 region is CATSREGRADVNTQYF. In nucleotides, the CDR3 is TGTGCCACCAGCAGGGAGGGACGGGCTGATGTGAATACGCAGTATTTT.

V gene TRBV7-2 combines with J gene TRBJ2-7; tentatively, D is TRBD2 (5 bases). This CDR3 has 14 amino acids. Germline CDR1 is SGHTA and CDR2 is FQGNSA. Trimming removed 4 bases from V and 6 bases from J, with 16 bases in between. CDR3 in amino acids: CASSSNSGVGEQYF. CDR3 DNA: TGTGCCAGCAGCTCCAATTCCGGGGTTGGCGAGCAGTACTTC.

The chain links TRBV19 to TRBJ2-3, with 14 bases that match TRBD2. Germline CDR1 is LNHDA and CDR2 is SQIVND (reference sequence). This CDR3 has 16 amino acids. J gave up 3 bases and V 6 bases, and 5 bases lay outside the gene matches. CDR3 nucleotide sequence: TGTGCCAGTAGCCGACGGACTAGCGGGGGGACAGATACGCAGTATTTT. This translates into CASSRRTSGGTDTQYF.

J is TRBJ2-1 and V is TRBV18; 7 nucleotides match TRBD2. The J segment lost 4 bases and the V segment lost 1 base, leaving 7 bases of the junction unmatched. Germline CDR1 KGHSH, CDR2 LQKENI. This CDR3 is 16 amino acids long. The CDR3 DNA reads as TGTGCCAGCTCACCACTCGGACTAGGAACGTACAATGAGCAGTTCTTC. Translation gives CASSPLGLGTYNEQFF.

The chain links TRBV7-8 to TRBJ1-2; 7 nucleotides align to TRBD1. The length of the CDR3 is 12 residues. The germline gives CDR1 SGHVS, CDR2 FQNEAQ. J gave up 10 bases and V 1 base, and 3 bases lay outside the gene matches. The CDR3 spells CASSLGDSLYTF. The DNA of the CDR3 is TGTGCCAGCAGCTTAGGGGACAGCCTCTACACCTTC.

J is TRBJ2-5 and V is TRBV15, with 7 bases lining up with TRBD1. The CDR3 has 15 residues. Per the germline V gene, CDR1 is LNHNV and CDR2 is YYDKDF (reference sequence). V gave up 0 bases and J gave up 4 bases; unmatched junction bases: 5. CDR3 nucleotide sequence: TGTGCCACCAGCAGAGATTTTAGGACAGGAGAGACCCAGTACTTC. Encoded protein: CATSRDFRTGETQYF.

The J gene is TRBJ1-2, the V gene TRBV2, with TRBD1 matching 8 bases. The length of the CDR3 is 16 residues. Trimming cost V 6 bases and J 5 bases; bases outside gene matches: 14. The germline V gene encodes CDR1 SNHLY and CDR2 FYNNEI. The CDR3 spells CASRQGQEFPPYGYTF. CDR3 sequence (DNA): TGTGCCAGCAGGCAGGGACAGGAGTTTCCCCCGTATGGCTACACCTTC.

J is TRBJ2-7 and V is TRBV7-9; 8 bases agree with TRBD1. Looked up from germline, CDR1 is SEHNR and CDR2 is FQNEAQ (reference sequence). J lost 3 bases, V lost 7 bases, and 5 bases had no gene match. The CDR3 loop spans 13 amino acids. For the CDR3, the DNA is TGTGCCAGCAACGGGGACAGGAACTACGAGCAGTACTTC. It codes for CASNGDRNYEQYF.

The chain joins TRBV7-2 to TRBJ2-1; 11 positions agree with TRBD2. Trimming took 4 bases from V and 4 from J; bases not matched to a gene: 9. Germline V gene sequence: CDR1 SGHTA, CDR2 FQGNSA. The CDR3 sequence is 17 residues long. CDR3 DNA sequence: TGTGCCAGCAGCTCTCCCCCGGGACTAGCGGATTACAATGAGCAGTTCTTC. Its translation: CASSSPPGLADYNEQFF.

This chain joins TRBV2 and TRBJ2-5; 15 bases fit TRBD2. CDR1 SNHLY and CDR2 FYNNEI come from the germline V gene. The CDR3 consists of 16 residues. The ends lost 7 bases at V and 5 bases at J; junction bases unmatched: 8. CDR3 coding DNA: TGTGCCAGCATCCTAGGACTAGCGGGGGGGCGGGAGACCCAGTACTTC. Encoded protein: CASILGLAGGRETQYF.